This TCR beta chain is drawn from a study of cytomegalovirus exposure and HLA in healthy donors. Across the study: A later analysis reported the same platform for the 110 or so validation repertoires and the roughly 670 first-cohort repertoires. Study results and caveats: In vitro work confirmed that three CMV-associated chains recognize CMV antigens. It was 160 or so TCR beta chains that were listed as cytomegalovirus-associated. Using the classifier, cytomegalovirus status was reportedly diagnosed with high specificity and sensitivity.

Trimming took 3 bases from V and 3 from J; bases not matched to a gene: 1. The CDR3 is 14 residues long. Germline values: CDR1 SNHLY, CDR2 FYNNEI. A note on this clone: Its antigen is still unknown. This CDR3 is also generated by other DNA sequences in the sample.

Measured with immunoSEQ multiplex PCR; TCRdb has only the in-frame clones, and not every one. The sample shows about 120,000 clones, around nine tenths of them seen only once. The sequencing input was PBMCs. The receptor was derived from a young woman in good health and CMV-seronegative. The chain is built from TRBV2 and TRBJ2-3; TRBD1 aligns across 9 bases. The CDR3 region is CASSEDRGTDTQYF. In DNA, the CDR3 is TGTGCCAGCAGTGAGGACAGGGGTACAGATACGCAGTATTTT. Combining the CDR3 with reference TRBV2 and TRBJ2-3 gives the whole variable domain EPEVTQTPSHQVTQMGQEVILRCVPISNHLYFYWYRQILGQKVEFLVSFYNNEISEKSEIFDDQFSVERPDGSNFTLKIRSTKLEDSAMYFCASSEDRGTDTQYFGPGTRLTVL.